This is a list of T cell receptor beta chains from one sample in a study of cytomegalovirus exposure and HLA in healthy donors. Measured with immunoSEQ multiplex PCR; TCRdb has only the in-frame clones, and not every one. The table lists over 150,000 clones, over 70% of them singletons. Sequenced input: PBMCs. The receptors come from a boy aged 2-15 years in good health and CMV-seronegative. Both conserved end residues are part of each CDR3. A D gene is named only where the DNA matches it firmly. The listing skips clone size in some rows; elsewhere it reads once, few, many or a size class.

d_call cdr3_length j_call clone_size v_call cdr3_aa cdr3_nt
TRBD1 18 TRBJ1-5 few TRBV10-2 CATSGQGGIPASNQPQHF TGCGCCACCTCGGGACAGGGCGGGATTCCCGCCAGCAATCAGCCCCAGCATTTT
TRBD1 14 TRBJ2-5 NA TRBV5-1 CASSLGAGGETQYF TGCGCCAGCAGCTTGGGCGCAGGGGGAGAGACCCAGTACTTC
NA 15 TRBJ1-2 NA TRBV7-2 CASSLDRRGPYVYTF TGTGCCAGCAGCTTAGACCGGCGGGGACCCTATGTCTACACCTTC
NA 11 TRBJ1-2 NA TRBV19 CAGGTNYGYTF TGTGCCGGAGGGACCAACTATGGCTACACCTTC
NA 14 TRBJ1-6 NA TRBV9 CASSVGTVNSPLHF TGTGCCAGCAGCGTAGGGACAGTTAATTCACCCCTCCACTTT
NA 16 TRBJ1-1 NA TRBV28 CASSYGGVGGNTEAFF TGTGCCAGCAGTTACGGGGGGGTTGGGGGTAACACTGAAGCTTTCTTT
TRBD2 16 TRBJ2-7 few TRBV11-2 CASSSASGAVTYEQYF TGTGCCAGCAGCTCCGCCAGCGGGGCTGTCACCTACGAGCAGTACTTC
NA 14 TRBJ2-7 NA TRBV6-1 CASNPLGLIREQYF TGTGCCAGCAACCCCTTGGGACTTATTAGGGAGCAGTACTTC
TRBD2 18 TRBJ2-1 NA TRBV29-1 CSVENPSGSIFSYNEQFF TGCAGCGTTGAAAACCCTAGCGGGAGTATCTTCTCCTACAATGAGCAGTTCTTC
TRBD1 15 TRBJ1-4 NA TRBV5-8 CASSFTGGVHGKLFF TGTGCCAGCAGCTTCACAGGGGGCGTCCATGGAAAACTGTTTTTT
TRBD2 14 TRBJ2-5 NA TRBV6-6 CASTVGGGRETQYF TGTGCCAGCACCGTCGGGGGGGGGCGGGAGACCCAGTACTTC
TRBD1 14 TRBJ1-6 NA TRBV5-6 CASSPGTVNSPLHF TGTGCCAGCAGTCCTGGGACAGTAAATTCACCCCTCCACTTT
NA 14 TRBJ1-5 NA TRBV5-8 CASSPTYPNQPQHF TGTGCCAGCAGCCCAACATATCCCAATCAGCCCCAGCATTTT
NA 14 TRBJ1-2 NA TRBV14 CASSQGSGDYGYTF TGTGCCAGCAGCCAAGGGAGCGGGGACTATGGCTACACCTTC
TRBD1 14 TRBJ2-1 once TRBV5-1 CASSFGQGNNEQFF TGCGCCAGCAGCTTCGGACAGGGTAACAATGAGCAGTTCTTC
TRBD1 14 TRBJ2-7 NA TRBV27 CASRDGTGRKEQYF TGTGCCAGCAGGGACGGGACAGGGAGGAAGGAGCAGTACTTC
NA 15 TRBJ2-5 NA TRBV9 CASSVLGLAQETQYF TGTGCCAGCAGCGTACTCGGGCTAGCCCAAGAGACCCAGTACTTC
TRBD2 19 TRBJ2-1 NA TRBV14 CASSQDFRLAGGENNEQFF TGTGCCAGCAGCCAAGACTTTCGACTAGCGGGGGGCGAAAACAATGAGCAGTTCTTC
TRBD2 13 TRBJ2-1 NA TRBV9 CASSAGGRSEQFF TGTGCCAGCAGCGCGGGGGGGCGGAGTGAGCAGTTCTTC
NA 16 TRBJ2-1 NA TRBV4-3 CASSADSLGVSNEQFF TGCGCCAGCAGCGCGGACAGTTTAGGCGTAAGCAATGAGCAGTTCTTC
NA 18 TRBJ2-6 NA TRBV12-5 CASGLAPTGSTGANVLTF TGTGCTAGTGGTTTGGCACCTACAGGGTCGACAGGGGCCAACGTCCTGACTTTC
TRBD2 16 TRBJ2-1 NA TRBV13 CASSLPGLSGGTSLFF TGTGCCAGCAGCTTACCGGGACTAAGTGGGGGGACTAGTCTGTTCTTC
TRBD2 16 TRBJ2-1 NA TRBV2 CASRPTSGSINNEQFF TGTGCCAGCAGGCCCACTAGCGGGAGTATCAACAATGAGCAGTTCTTC
TRBD1 15 TRBJ1-6 NA TRBV6-5 CASSRTGTGVTPLHF TGTGCCAGCAGCCGAACCGGGACAGGGGTGACACCCCTCCACTTT
TRBD1 18 TRBJ2-2 NA TRBV5-1 CASSSGMVAGGAPGELFF TGCGCCAGCAGCTCCGGGATGGTTGCAGGGGGCGCCCCCGGGGAGCTGTTTTTT
NA 14 TRBJ1-6 NA TRBV4-3 CASSQQGYNSPLHF TGCGCCAGCAGCCAACAGGGATATAATTCACCCCTCCACTTT
NA 16 TRBJ1-1 NA TRBV9 CASSILSGALNTEAFF TGTGCCAGCAGCATACTATCAGGGGCCCTGAACACTGAAGCTTTCTTT
TRBD2 16 TRBJ2-7 few TRBV30 CAWRRRLAGANYEQYF TGTGCCTGGAGGAGGCGACTAGCGGGAGCAAACTACGAGCAGTACTTC
NA 16 TRBJ2-5 NA TRBV5-1 CASSSINQGVGETQYF TGCGCCAGCAGCTCGATAAACCAGGGCGTGGGGGAGACCCAGTACTTC
NA 17 TRBJ1-3 few TRBV14 CASSQDFGGLTGNTIYF TGTGCCAGCAGCCAAGATTTCGGGGGGTTAACTGGAAACACCATATATTTT
NA 13 TRBJ2-2 once TRBV6-6 CAIREANTGELFF TGTGCCATCAGGGAGGCGAACACCGGGGAGCTGTTTTTT
TRBD2 16 TRBJ2-3 few TRBV5-3 CARSSGLGGSPDTQYF TGTGCCAGAAGCTCTGGCCTAGGCGGGAGCCCAGATACGCAGTATTTT
NA 14 TRBJ1-5 NA TRBV9 CASSLDDGGQPQHF TGTGCCAGCAGCCTAGACGATGGGGGGCAGCCCCAGCATTTT
NA 16 TRBJ1-3 NA TRBV9 CASSSEGHLSGNTIYF TGTGCCAGCAGCAGCGAAGGACATCTCTCTGGAAACACCATATATTTT
TRBD1 14 TRBJ2-7 NA TRBV29-1 CSVARGQGPYEQYF TGCAGCGTTGCCCGGGGACAGGGGCCCTACGAGCAGTACTTC
TRBD1 15 TRBJ2-1 NA TRBV19 CASSIRDRGTNEQFF TGTGCCAGTAGTATACGGGACAGGGGGACAAATGAGCAGTTCTTC
NA 15 TRBJ2-7 NA TRBV5-8 CASSIYSGSSYEQYF TGTGCCAGCAGCATTTATTCGGGAAGCTCCTACGAGCAGTACTTC
TRBD1 14 TRBJ2-4 NA TRBV19 CASSPGTGGNIQYF TGTGCCAGTAGTCCCGGGACAGGAGGGAACATTCAGTACTTC
NA 14 TRBJ1-5 NA TRBV5-6 CASSQGGFDQPQHF TGTGCCAGCAGTCAAGGAGGGTTTGATCAGCCCCAGCATTTT
NA 17 TRBJ1-3 NA TRBV18 CASSPDRRGPSGNTIYF TGTGCCAGCTCACCAGATCGGAGGGGACCCTCTGGAAACACCATATATTTT
TRBD2 17 TRBJ2-3 NA TRBV9 CASSPLRSGIPTDTQYF TGTGCCAGCAGCCCCCTCCGGAGCGGGATCCCTACAGATACGCAGTATTTT
NA 13 TRBJ2-1 NA TRBV29-1 CSVGLDTENEQFF TGCAGCGTTGGACTGGACACTGAGAATGAGCAGTTCTTC
TRBD1 15 TRBJ1-2 few TRBV30 CAWSSTGVGSYGYTF TGTGCCTGGAGTTCAACAGGGGTGGGTTCCTATGGCTACACCTTC
TRBD1 18 TRBJ1-6 NA TRBV5-6 CASTISHRGRVYNSPLHF TGTGCCAGCACCATCTCTCACAGGGGGCGCGTCTATAATTCACCCCTCCACTTT
NA 13 TRBJ1-2 NA TRBV5-1 CASSPEGAGGYTF TGCGCCAGCAGCCCTGAAGGGGCCGGGGGCTACACCTTC
TRBD2 14 TRBJ2-7 NA TRBV9 CASSPSGVTYEQYF TGTGCCAGCAGCCCTAGCGGGGTTACCTACGAGCAGTACTTC
NA 15 TRBJ2-7 NA TRBV4-3 CASSQVDGQIYEQYF TGCGCCAGCAGCCAGGTGGACGGACAGATCTACGAGCAGTACTTC
TRBD2 18 TRBJ2-3 NA TRBV2 CASSERLAGDRSTDTQYF TGTGCCAGCAGTGAACGGCTAGCGGGGGATCGAAGCACAGATACGCAGTATTTT
TRBD2 16 TRBJ2-1 NA TRBV5-1 CASKRRGGYGDNEQFF TGCGCCAGCAAGCGGCGGGGGGGCTATGGGGACAATGAGCAGTTCTTC
TRBD1 16 TRBJ1-1 few TRBV6-5 CASSWTEGAKGTEAFF TGTGCCAGCAGTTGGACGGAGGGGGCTAAAGGCACTGAAGCTTTCTTT
NA 14 TRBJ1-1 few TRBV4-1 CASSQPSAGTEAFF TGCGCCAGCAGCCAACCCTCAGCGGGGACTGAAGCTTTCTTT
TRBD2 14 TRBJ2-7 NA TRBV10-3 CAVAGGNPPNEQYF TGTGCCGTAGCGGGAGGCAACCCTCCTAACGAGCAGTACTTC
NA 14 TRBJ2-1 NA TRBV10-2 CASSEGGMGAGQFF TGCGCCAGCAGTGAGGGTGGGATGGGAGCGGGGCAGTTCTTC
NA 17 TRBJ1-1 NA TRBV7-2 CASSLVFRGSSNTEAFF TGTGCCAGCAGCTTAGTCTTCAGGGGCTCATCGAACACTGAAGCTTTCTTT